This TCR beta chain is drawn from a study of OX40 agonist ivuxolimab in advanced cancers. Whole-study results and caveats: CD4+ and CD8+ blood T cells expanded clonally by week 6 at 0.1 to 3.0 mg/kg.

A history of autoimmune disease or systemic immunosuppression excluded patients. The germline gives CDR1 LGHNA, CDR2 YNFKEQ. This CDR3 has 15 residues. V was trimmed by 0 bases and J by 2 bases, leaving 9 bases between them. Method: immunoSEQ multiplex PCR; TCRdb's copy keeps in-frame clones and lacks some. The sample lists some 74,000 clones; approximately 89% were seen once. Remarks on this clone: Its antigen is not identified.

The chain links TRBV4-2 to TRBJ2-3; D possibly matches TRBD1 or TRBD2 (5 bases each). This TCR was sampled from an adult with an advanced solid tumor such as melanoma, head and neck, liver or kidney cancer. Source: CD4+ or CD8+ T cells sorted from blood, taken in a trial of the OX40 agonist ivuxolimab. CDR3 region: CASSQEGRTTDTQYF. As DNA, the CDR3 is TGTGCCAGCAGCCAAGAGGGACGGACCACAGATACGCAGTATTTT.